The 7 T cell receptor beta chains below come from one sample, sequenced in a study of CXCR3-negative and CXCR3-positive naive CD8 T cells. The study made its TRB cDNA libraries by 5' RACE, adding UMI labels. TCRdb re-called the 5' RACE reads, yielding one record per CDR3 amino acid sequence without DNA. The data include tens of thousands of distinct CDR3 sequences; the top ten clones carry roughly 10%. Sequencing input: memory CD8+ T cells from blood. Source of these receptors: a human donor in good health. Some clones in this sample may be carry-over from other donors' samples.

Considering frequency, this clonotype is medium-sized. The chain recombines TRBV14 with TRBJ2-1; there is no DNA to check the TCRdb D call of TRBD2. CDR1 is SGHDN and CDR2 is FVKESK in the germline V gene. This CDR3 contains 17 residues. CDR3 residues: CASSQVMVWTSSHEQFF.

V and J are TRBV19 and TRBJ2-2; with no DNA, the TCRdb D assignment of TRBD1 cannot be verified. CDR1 is LNHDA, CDR2 SQIVND, per germline (reference sequence). The CDR3 is 15 amino acids. The CDR3 protein is CASTSGTGHTGELFF.

The genes are TRBV4-1 and TRBJ1-1; checking the TCRdb D call of TRBD1 is not possible without DNA. Per the germline V gene, CDR1 is MGHRA and CDR2 is YSYEKL. CDR3 length equals 14 residues. The CDR3 loop reads CASSQVGGHTEAFF.

This chain connects TRBV7-2 to TRBJ1-2. The CDR3 is 18 amino acids. CDR1 is SGHTA and CDR2 is FQGNSA in the germline V gene. The CDR3 loop is CASSFIRGRDSGGYGYTF.

The V call is TRBV3-2, the J call TRBJ2-7; TCRdb designates TRBD1, a call that cannot be tested without DNA. TRBV3-2 is tagged as a pseudogene. The CDR3 runs to 17 residues. The CDR3 spells CASSQGRTGQSRNEQYF.

The J gene is TRBJ2-2, the V gene TRBV20-1; TCRdb's D gene call, TRBD1, goes unchecked for lack of DNA. The CDR3 consists of 14 residues. Germline V CDR1 and CDR2: DFQATT, SNEGSKA (reference sequence). The CDR3 reads CSVSTGGDTGELFF.

Measured by frequency, this clonotype is medium-sized (0.01 to 0.1%). The J gene is TRBJ1-1, the V gene TRBV29-1; TCRdb gives TRBD1 as the D gene, but with no DNA this cannot be confirmed. Germline CDR1 and CDR2: SQVTM and ANQGSEA. The CDR3 runs to 13 residues. This CDR3 reads CSVAEGTESEAFF.